The clone carrying this T cell receptor (beta chain) was seen repeatedly, ten times or more. This CDR3 has 14 amino acids. Trimming removed 4 bases from V and 3 bases from J; junction bases left unmatched: 6. CDR1 and CDR2 from the germline V gene are MNHNS and SASEGT. Fresh peripheral blood, roughly 9.4 ml, was the PBMC source. This specimen belongs to a study of Graves' ophthalmopathy and Graves' hyperthyroidism. The TCR beta CDR3 regions underwent amplification from RNA transcripts. First-round RT-PCR with HTBI primers preceded a second-round multiplex PCR. TCRdb reanalysed the multiplex PCR reads using MiXCR and keeps one entry per CDR3 protein. The top ten clones hold 1.6% of a sample with fewer than 400,000 distinct CDR3 sequences, about 18% of them seen once.

The specimen sequenced was peripheral blood. The chain uses TRBV6-1 and TRBJ2-7; 7 bases agree with TRBD2. The source of this sequence is a young woman with Graves' ophthalmopathy. The CDR3 loop reads CASSGRTRRYEQYF. In DNA form, the CDR3 reads TGTGCCAGCAGTGGAAGGACTAGGCGCTACGAGCAGTACTTC.